Described below is a single T cell receptor (beta chain) sequence and its context. Antigen specificity is unknown. Via MiXCR, TCRdb re-called the 5' RACE reads, giving one row per CDR3 protein. The sample holds 200,000 to 300,000 distinct CDR3 sequences; 24% are singletons and the top ten take 0.5% to 0.65%. The data were taken from a study of CD8 T cells in ankylosing spondylitis. Whole-study findings and limits: Apparently characteristic of ankylosing spondylitis blood was a TCR beta motif (about eight highly homologous variants).

V dropped 2 bases and J dropped 4; count of bases not matched to a gene: 9. The CDR3 spans 15 residues. Germline CDR1 reads DFQATT; CDR2 reads SNEGSKA (reference sequence). The receptor was derived from a male donor with ankylosing spondylitis or in good health (not recorded which). Sequencing used blood, either unsorted or a sorted T cell fraction (not recorded which). The rearrangement joins TRBV20-1 to TRBJ1-1; 8 nucleotides agree with TRBD1. CDR3: CSARLTGVGATEAFF. In DNA, the CDR3 is TGCAGTGCTAGATTGACAGGGGTCGGGGCCACTGAAGCTTTCTTT.